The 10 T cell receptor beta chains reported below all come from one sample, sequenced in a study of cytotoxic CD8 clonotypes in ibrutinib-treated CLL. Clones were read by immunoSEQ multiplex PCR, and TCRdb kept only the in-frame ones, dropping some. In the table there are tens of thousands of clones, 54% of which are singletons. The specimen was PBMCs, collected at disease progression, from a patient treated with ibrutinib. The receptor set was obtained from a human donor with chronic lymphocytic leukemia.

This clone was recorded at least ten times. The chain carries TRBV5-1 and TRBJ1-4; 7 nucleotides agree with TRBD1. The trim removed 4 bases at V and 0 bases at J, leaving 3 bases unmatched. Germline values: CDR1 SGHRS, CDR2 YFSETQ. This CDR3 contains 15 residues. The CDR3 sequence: CASSIQGATNEKLFF. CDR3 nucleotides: TGCGCCAGCAGCATCCAGGGGGCAACTAATGAAAAACTGTTTTTT.

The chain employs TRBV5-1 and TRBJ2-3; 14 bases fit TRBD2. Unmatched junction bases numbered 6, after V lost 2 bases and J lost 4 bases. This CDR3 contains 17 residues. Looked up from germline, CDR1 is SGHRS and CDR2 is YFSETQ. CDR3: CASSLSPGLAGADTQYF. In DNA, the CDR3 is TGCGCCAGCAGCTTATCTCCGGGACTAGCGGGAGCAGATACGCAGTATTTT.

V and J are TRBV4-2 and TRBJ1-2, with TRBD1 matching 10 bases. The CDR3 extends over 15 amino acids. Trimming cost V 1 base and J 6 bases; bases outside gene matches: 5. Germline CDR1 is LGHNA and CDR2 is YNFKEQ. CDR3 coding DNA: TGTGCCAGCAGCCAAGGAACCGGGACAGGGGATGGCTACACCTTC. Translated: CASSQGTGTGDGYTF.

The CDR3 DNA sequence: TGTGCCAGCAGCCCATATGACCGCGCCTTATACAATGAGCAGTTCTTC. Protein product: CASSPYDRALYNEQFF. This chain connects TRBV27 to TRBJ2-1; unclear D gene. From germline, CDR1 is MNHEY and CDR2 SMNVEV (reference sequence). The CDR3 is 16 amino acids. V shed 6 bases and J shed 4 bases, with 19 bases lying between them.

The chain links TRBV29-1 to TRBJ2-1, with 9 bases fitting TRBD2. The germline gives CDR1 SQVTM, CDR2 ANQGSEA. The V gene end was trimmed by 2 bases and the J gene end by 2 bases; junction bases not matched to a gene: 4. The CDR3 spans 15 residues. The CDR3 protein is CSVEKTSGAYNEQFF. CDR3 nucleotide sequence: TGCAGCGTTGAAAAGACTAGCGGTGCCTACAATGAGCAGTTCTTC.

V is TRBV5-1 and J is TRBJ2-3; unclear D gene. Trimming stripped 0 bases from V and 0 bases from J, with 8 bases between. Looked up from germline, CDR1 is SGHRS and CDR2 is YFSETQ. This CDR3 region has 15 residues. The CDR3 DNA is TGCGCCAGCAGCTTGGGGCTAGTTAGCACAGATACGCAGTATTTT. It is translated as CASSLGLVSTDTQYF.

Here the CDR3 reads CASSLGVTGVSYEQYF. CDR3 bases: TGTGCCAGCAGTTTAGGGGTGACAGGGGTCTCCTACGAGCAGTACTTC. The chain is built from TRBV28 and TRBJ2-7, with 8 nucleotides matching TRBD1. Trimming took 2 bases from V and 0 from J; bases not matched to a gene: 6. Germline values: CDR1 MDHEN, CDR2 SYDVKM. CDR3 length: 16 residues.

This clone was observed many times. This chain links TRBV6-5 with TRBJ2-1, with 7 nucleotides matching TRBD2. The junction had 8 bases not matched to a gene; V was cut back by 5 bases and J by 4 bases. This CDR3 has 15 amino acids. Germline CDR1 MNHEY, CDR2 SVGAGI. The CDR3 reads CASSRKREGYNEQFF. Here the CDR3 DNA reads TGTGCCAGCAGTCGTAAGCGGGAAGGTTACAATGAGCAGTTCTTC.

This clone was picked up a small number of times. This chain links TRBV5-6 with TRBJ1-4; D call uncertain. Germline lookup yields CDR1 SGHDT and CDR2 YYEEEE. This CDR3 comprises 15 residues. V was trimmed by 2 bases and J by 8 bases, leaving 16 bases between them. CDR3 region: CASSLEGSPYEKLFF. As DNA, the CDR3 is TGTGCCAGCAGCTTAGAAGGCAGCCCTTACGAAAAACTGTTTTTT. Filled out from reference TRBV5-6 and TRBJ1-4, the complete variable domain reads DAGVTQSPTHLIKTRGQQVTLRCSPKSGHDTVSWYQQALGQGPQFIFQYYEEEERQRGNFPDRFSGHQFPNYSSELNVNALLLGDSALYLCASSLEGSPYEKLFFGSGTQLSVL.

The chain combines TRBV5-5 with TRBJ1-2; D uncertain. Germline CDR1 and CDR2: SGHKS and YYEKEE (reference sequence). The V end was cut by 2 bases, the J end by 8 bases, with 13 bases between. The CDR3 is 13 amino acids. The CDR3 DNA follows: TGTGCCAGCAGCTTTGGGGTAGGTCGAGGCTACACCTTC. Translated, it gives CASSFGVGRGYTF.